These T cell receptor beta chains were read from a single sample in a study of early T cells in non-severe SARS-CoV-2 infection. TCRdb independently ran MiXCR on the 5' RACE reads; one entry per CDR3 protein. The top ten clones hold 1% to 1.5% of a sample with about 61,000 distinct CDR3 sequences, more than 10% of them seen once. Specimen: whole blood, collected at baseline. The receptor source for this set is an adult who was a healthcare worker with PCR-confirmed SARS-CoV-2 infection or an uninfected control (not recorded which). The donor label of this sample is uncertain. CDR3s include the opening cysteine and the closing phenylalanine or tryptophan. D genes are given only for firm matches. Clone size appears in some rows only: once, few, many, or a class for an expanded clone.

CDR3nt: TGTGCCAGCAGTTTGGTTCCACCCCTCCACTTT
CDR3aa: CASSLVPPLHF
v_gene: TRBV12-3/TRBV12-4
abundance: many
d_gene: -
len: 11
j_gene: TRBJ1-6

CDR3nt: TGCAGTGCTAGTTTACACTCGGGACAGATGAACACTGAAGCTTTCTTT
CDR3aa: CSASLHSGQMNTEAFF
v_gene: TRBV20-1
abundance: few
d_gene: TRBD1
len: 16
j_gene: TRBJ1-1

CDR3nt: TGTGCCAGCAGCTTAAGGGGGATCACAGATACGCAGTATTTT
CDR3aa: CASSLRGITDTQYF
v_gene: TRBV7-3
abundance: -
d_gene: -
len: 14
j_gene: TRBJ2-3

CDR3nt: TGTGCCAGCTCACCACCGTCCGTTTTCTCTGGAAACACCATATATTTT
CDR3aa: CASSPPSVFSGNTIYF
v_gene: TRBV18
abundance: few
d_gene: -
len: 16
j_gene: TRBJ1-3

CDR3nt: TGTGCCAGCAGTTACTCTTCCGGGCGGGCCGAATCCTCCCTTCAGTACTTC
CDR3aa: CASSYSSGRAESSLQYF
v_gene: TRBV6-5
abundance: many
d_gene: -
len: 17
j_gene: TRBJ2-4

CDR3nt: TGTGCCAGCAGGGCAGGTCAGATTAGCAATCAGCCCCAGCATTTT
CDR3aa: CASRAGQISNQPQHF
v_gene: TRBV27
abundance: -
d_gene: -
len: 15
j_gene: TRBJ1-5

CDR3nt: TGTGCCAGCAGCTTAACTCCGACCGTAGAAGCTTTCTTT
CDR3aa: CASSLTPTVEAFF
v_gene: TRBV11-2
abundance: -
d_gene: -
len: 13
j_gene: TRBJ1-1

CDR3nt: TGTGCCAGCAGTTTTGCCCCTGGGGGATCGGATACGCAGTATTTT
CDR3aa: CASSFAPGGSDTQYF
v_gene: TRBV12-3/TRBV12-4
abundance: few
d_gene: -
len: 15
j_gene: TRBJ2-3

CDR3nt: TGCAGCGCGGACGCGTTTAAGGACAGGGGAGAGCAGTTCTTC
CDR3aa: CSADAFKDRGEQFF
v_gene: TRBV29-1
abundance: -
d_gene: TRBD1
len: 14
j_gene: TRBJ2-1

CDR3nt: TGTGCCAGCAGCTTATTCCGGCGCAGGGCTTCCAGCTCCTACAATGAGCAGTTCTTC
CDR3aa: CASSLFRRRASSSYNEQFF
v_gene: TRBV7-2
abundance: many
d_gene: -
len: 19
j_gene: TRBJ2-1

CDR3nt: TGTGCCAGCAGTCGAAGCGGGGGGCCCGAAGAGACCCAGTACTTC
CDR3aa: CASSRSGGPEETQYF
v_gene: TRBV6-1
abundance: few
d_gene: TRBD2
len: 15
j_gene: TRBJ2-5

CDR3nt: TGTGCCAGTCATACGGCAGGGTCGTCGACTGAAGCTTTCTTT
CDR3aa: CASHTAGSSTEAFF
v_gene: TRBV12-3/TRBV12-4
abundance: -
d_gene: -
len: 14
j_gene: TRBJ1-1

CDR3nt: TGTGCCAGCAGCCGAGGATCGGGTCAGCCCCAGCATTTT
CDR3aa: CASSRGSGQPQHF
v_gene: TRBV7-9
abundance: -
d_gene: -
len: 13
j_gene: TRBJ1-5

CDR3nt: TGCGCCAGCAGTACCCAGGGGGCAACTAGCACAGATACGCAGTATTTT
CDR3aa: CASSTQGATSTDTQYF
v_gene: TRBV5-1
abundance: few
d_gene: TRBD1
len: 16
j_gene: TRBJ2-3

CDR3nt: TGTGCCAGCAGCTTTATTAGTGATAACTATGGCTACACCTTC
CDR3aa: CASSFISDNYGYTF
v_gene: TRBV7-9
abundance: -
d_gene: -
len: 14
j_gene: TRBJ1-2

CDR3nt: TGTGCCAGCAGCCCCGGGACCCCGGGCACTGAAGCTTTCTTT
CDR3aa: CASSPGTPGTEAFF
v_gene: TRBV7-2
abundance: many
d_gene: -
len: 14
j_gene: TRBJ1-1

CDR3nt: TGTGCCGGAAACGGGGACCGTGGATCACCCCTCCACTTT
CDR3aa: CAGNGDRGSPLHF
v_gene: TRBV30
abundance: few
d_gene: -
len: 13
j_gene: TRBJ1-6

CDR3nt: TGTGCCAGCACCCCAGGAGGGTATCGTTCACCCCTCCACTTT
CDR3aa: CASTPGGYRSPLHF
v_gene: TRBV3-1
abundance: few
d_gene: -
len: 14
j_gene: TRBJ1-6

CDR3nt: TGTGCCAGCAGCAAAAGGTCGAACAGAAGCCCCCAAGAGACCCAGTACTTC
CDR3aa: CASSKRSNRSPQETQYF
v_gene: TRBV21-1
abundance: few
d_gene: -
len: 17
j_gene: TRBJ2-5

CDR3nt: TGCAGCGCTGGGCTTGGGGGAGATGAAAAACTGTTTTTT
CDR3aa: CSAGLGGDEKLFF
v_gene: TRBV29-1
abundance: -
d_gene: -
len: 13
j_gene: TRBJ1-4

CDR3nt: TGTGCCAGTAGTATTCCGCCGCAAGGAGGCTACACCTTC
CDR3aa: CASSIPPQGGYTF
v_gene: TRBV19
abundance: few
d_gene: -
len: 13
j_gene: TRBJ1-2

CDR3nt: TGTGCCAGCAGGGCCCGGGCCCTGGGTCCAGATACGCAGTATTTT
CDR3aa: CASRARALGPDTQYF
v_gene: TRBV2
abundance: medium-sized
d_gene: -
len: 15
j_gene: TRBJ2-3

CDR3nt: TGTGCCAGCAGTTATAGGACTCCTAATGAAAAACTGTTTTTT
CDR3aa: CASSYRTPNEKLFF
v_gene: TRBV6-5
abundance: few
d_gene: -
len: 14
j_gene: TRBJ1-4

CDR3nt: TGTGCCAGCAGTGAACTCAACTATGGCTACACCTTC
CDR3aa: CASSELNYGYTF
v_gene: TRBV6-1
abundance: -
d_gene: -
len: 12
j_gene: TRBJ1-2

CDR3nt: TGTGCCAGTAGTATTTTAAGCGGGGGGGCGTCCGCCGAGCAGTTCTTC
CDR3aa: CASSILSGGASAEQFF
v_gene: TRBV19
abundance: -
d_gene: TRBD2
len: 16
j_gene: TRBJ2-1

CDR3nt: TGTGCCAGCAGCTTCGATCCTACGAACAATGAGCAGTTCTTC
CDR3aa: CASSFDPTNNEQFF
v_gene: TRBV6-5
abundance: few
d_gene: -
len: 14
j_gene: TRBJ2-1

CDR3nt: TGTGCCAGCAGTACCCGGACAGGTTACACCGGGGAGCTGTTTTTT
CDR3aa: CASSTRTGYTGELFF
v_gene: TRBV27
abundance: few
d_gene: TRBD1
len: 15
j_gene: TRBJ2-2

CDR3nt: TGTGCCAGCTCACTTTACAGACAGTTGAACACTGAAGCTTTCTTT
CDR3aa: CASSLYRQLNTEAFF
v_gene: TRBV18
abundance: few
d_gene: -
len: 15
j_gene: TRBJ1-1

CDR3nt: TGTGCCAGCAGTTTTACCGAGGCGTTAGGGGCCAACGTCCTGACTTTC
CDR3aa: CASSFTEALGANVLTF
v_gene: TRBV27
abundance: many
d_gene: -
len: 16
j_gene: TRBJ2-6

CDR3nt: TGTGCCAGTAGTGGCAGAAGCTCCTACAATGAGCAGTTCTTC
CDR3aa: CASSGRSSYNEQFF
v_gene: TRBV19
abundance: -
d_gene: -
len: 14
j_gene: TRBJ2-1

CDR3nt: TGTGCCAGCTCAGGCACCGTCCGGGACAGGCGAGTCCTCGGGGAGCTGTTTTTT
CDR3aa: CASSGTVRDRRVLGELFF
v_gene: TRBV18
abundance: few
d_gene: TRBD1
len: 18
j_gene: TRBJ2-2

CDR3nt: TGTGCCAGCACCCGGCCGGGGGGCACTGAAGCTTTCTTT
CDR3aa: CASTRPGGTEAFF
v_gene: TRBV9
abundance: -
d_gene: -
len: 13
j_gene: TRBJ1-1

CDR3nt: TGTGCCAGCAGTGGACAGGGGTCGAACAATGAGCAGTTCTTC
CDR3aa: CASSGQGSNNEQFF
v_gene: TRBV12-3/TRBV12-4
abundance: -
d_gene: TRBD1
len: 14
j_gene: TRBJ2-1

CDR3nt: TGTGCCAGCAGTGAGTTCTCCTTGGCCATGAACACTGAAGCTTTCTTT
CDR3aa: CASSEFSLAMNTEAFF
v_gene: TRBV2
abundance: few
d_gene: -
len: 16
j_gene: TRBJ1-1

CDR3nt: TGTGCCAGCAGCCCCCACGTTCGGGGCGGCCTAGCTGGGGAGACCCAGTACTTC
CDR3aa: CASSPHVRGGLAGETQYF
v_gene: TRBV7-3
abundance: -
d_gene: -
len: 18
j_gene: TRBJ2-5

CDR3nt: TGTGCCAGCAGGGACAGCTCTACCTCTGGAAACACCATATATTTT
CDR3aa: CASRDSSTSGNTIYF
v_gene: TRBV12-3/TRBV12-4
abundance: few
d_gene: -
len: 15
j_gene: TRBJ1-3

CDR3nt: TGTGCCAGCAGTGAGGGGGCGGATGAAAACATTCAGTACTTC
CDR3aa: CASSEGADENIQYF
v_gene: TRBV2
abundance: many
d_gene: -
len: 14
j_gene: TRBJ2-4

CDR3nt: TGTGCCAGCAGTCCCTCAGGGGCCGTAGCGGCAGATACGCAGTATTTT
CDR3aa: CASSPSGAVAADTQYF
v_gene: TRBV6-5
abundance: few
d_gene: -
len: 16
j_gene: TRBJ2-3

CDR3nt: TGTGCCAGCAGTTTTCTTCCGGGGGATACGCAGTATTTT
CDR3aa: CASSFLPGDTQYF
v_gene: TRBV27
abundance: few
d_gene: -
len: 13
j_gene: TRBJ2-3

CDR3nt: TGTGCCAGCAACTCCGGGGCGATCTATGGCTACACCTTC
CDR3aa: CASNSGAIYGYTF
v_gene: TRBV12-3/TRBV12-4
abundance: once
d_gene: -
len: 13
j_gene: TRBJ1-2

CDR3nt: TGTGCCAGCAGCCCCCAGGACAGGGGAGATGGCTACACCTTC
CDR3aa: CASSPQDRGDGYTF
v_gene: TRBV7-6
abundance: few
d_gene: TRBD1
len: 14
j_gene: TRBJ1-2